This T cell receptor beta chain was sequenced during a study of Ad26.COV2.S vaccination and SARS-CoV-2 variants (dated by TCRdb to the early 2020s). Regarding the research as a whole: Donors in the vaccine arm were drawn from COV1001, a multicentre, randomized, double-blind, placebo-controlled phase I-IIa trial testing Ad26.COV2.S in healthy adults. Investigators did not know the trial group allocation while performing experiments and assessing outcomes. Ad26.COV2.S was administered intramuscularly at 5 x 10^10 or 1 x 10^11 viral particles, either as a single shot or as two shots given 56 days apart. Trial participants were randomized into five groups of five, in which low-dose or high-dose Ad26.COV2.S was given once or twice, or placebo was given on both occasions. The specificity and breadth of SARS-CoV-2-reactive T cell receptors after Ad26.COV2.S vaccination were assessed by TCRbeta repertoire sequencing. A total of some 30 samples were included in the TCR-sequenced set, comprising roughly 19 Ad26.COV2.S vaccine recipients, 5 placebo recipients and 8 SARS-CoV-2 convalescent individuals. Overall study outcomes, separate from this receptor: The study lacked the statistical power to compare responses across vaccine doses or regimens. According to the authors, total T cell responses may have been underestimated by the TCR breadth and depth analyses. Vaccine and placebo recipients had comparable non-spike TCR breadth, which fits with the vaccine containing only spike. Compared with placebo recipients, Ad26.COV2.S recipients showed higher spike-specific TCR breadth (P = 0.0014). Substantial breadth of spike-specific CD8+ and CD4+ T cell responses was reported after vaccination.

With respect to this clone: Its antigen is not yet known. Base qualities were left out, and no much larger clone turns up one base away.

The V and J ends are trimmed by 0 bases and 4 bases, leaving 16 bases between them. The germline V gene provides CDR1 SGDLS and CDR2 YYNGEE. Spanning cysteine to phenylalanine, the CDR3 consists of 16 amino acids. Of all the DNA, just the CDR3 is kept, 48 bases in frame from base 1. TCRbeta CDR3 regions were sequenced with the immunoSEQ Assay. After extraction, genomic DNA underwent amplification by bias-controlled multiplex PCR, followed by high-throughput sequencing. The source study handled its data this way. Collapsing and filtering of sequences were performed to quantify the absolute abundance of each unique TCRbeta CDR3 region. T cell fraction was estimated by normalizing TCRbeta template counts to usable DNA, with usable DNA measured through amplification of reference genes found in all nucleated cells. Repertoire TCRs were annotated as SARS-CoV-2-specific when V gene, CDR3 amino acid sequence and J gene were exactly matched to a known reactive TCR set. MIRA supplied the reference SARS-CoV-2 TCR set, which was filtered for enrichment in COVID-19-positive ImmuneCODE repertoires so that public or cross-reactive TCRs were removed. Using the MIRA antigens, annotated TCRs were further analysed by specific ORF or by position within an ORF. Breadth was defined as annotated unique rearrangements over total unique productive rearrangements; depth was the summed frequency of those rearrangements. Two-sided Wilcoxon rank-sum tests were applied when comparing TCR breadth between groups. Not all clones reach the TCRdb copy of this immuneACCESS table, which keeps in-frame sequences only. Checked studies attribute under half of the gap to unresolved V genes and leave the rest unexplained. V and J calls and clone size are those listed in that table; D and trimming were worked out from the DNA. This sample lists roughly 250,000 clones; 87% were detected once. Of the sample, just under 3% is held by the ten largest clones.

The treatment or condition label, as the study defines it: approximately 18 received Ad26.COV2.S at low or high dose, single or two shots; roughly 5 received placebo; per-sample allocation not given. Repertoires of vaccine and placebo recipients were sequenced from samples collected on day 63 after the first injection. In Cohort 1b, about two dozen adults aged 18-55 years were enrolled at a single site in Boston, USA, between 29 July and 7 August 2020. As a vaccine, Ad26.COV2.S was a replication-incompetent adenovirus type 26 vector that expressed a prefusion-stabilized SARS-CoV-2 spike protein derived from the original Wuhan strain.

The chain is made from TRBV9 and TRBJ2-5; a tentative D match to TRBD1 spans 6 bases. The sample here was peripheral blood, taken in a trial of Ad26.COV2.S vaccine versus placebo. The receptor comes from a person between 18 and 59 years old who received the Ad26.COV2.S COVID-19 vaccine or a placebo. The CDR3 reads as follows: CASSVGNTGRPETQYF. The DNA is TGTGCCAGCAGCGTAGGAAATACAGGGCGGCCAGAGACCCAGTACTTC.